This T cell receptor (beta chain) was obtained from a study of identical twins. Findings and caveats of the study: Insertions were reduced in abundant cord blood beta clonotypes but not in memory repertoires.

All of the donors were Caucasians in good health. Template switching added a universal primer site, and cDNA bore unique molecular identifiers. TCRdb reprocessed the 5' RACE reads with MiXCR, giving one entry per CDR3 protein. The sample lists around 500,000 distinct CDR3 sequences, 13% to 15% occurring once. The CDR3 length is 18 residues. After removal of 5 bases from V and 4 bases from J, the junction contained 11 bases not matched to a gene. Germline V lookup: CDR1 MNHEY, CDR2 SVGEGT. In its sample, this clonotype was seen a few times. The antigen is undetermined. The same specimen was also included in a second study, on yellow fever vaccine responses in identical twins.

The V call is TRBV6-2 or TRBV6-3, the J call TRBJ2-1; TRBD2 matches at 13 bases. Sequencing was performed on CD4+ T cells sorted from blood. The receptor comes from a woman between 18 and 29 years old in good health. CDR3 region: CASSPIPGTSGVYNEQFF. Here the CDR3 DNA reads TGTGCCAGCAGTCCTATACCCGGGACTAGCGGGGTGTACAATGAGCAGTTCTTC.